This record looks at one T cell receptor (beta chain) sequence and its context. This clone's antigen is unknown. Base-call qualities are not available, and no considerably larger clone is one nucleotide away. This record comes from a study of cytomegalovirus exposure and HLA in healthy donors (TCRdb year 2017). Regarding the study in general: According to a later analysis, one platform produced both the 120 validation repertoires and the 670 or so repertoires of the first cohort. The study aimed to test whether signatures of past pathogen exposure could be identified by cataloging public T cell receptors. Along with the approximately 620-subject first cohort, a separate validation cohort of over 90 different subjects was used. To predict cytomegalovirus infection status, the study combined high-throughput TCR immunosequencing, statistical association of individual TCRs with disease status, and machine learning. Broad study findings and their caveats: The validation cohort had no HLA typing available for a later analysis, so co-occurrence within that cohort was assessed over all 120 or so repertoires. In vitro tests confirmed that a few of the cytomegalovirus-associated TCR beta chains recognize cytomegalovirus antigens. Across donors, most TCR sequences were observed very rarely, whereas some public TCRs were present in many individuals. In a later analysis, TCRs clustered in the first cohort were found to also tend to co-occur in the roughly 110 validation repertoires, with 85% to 95% of cluster scores above 0. The authors suggested that the approach could potentially be extended to other disease states and immunological phenotypes. In both the original and validation cohorts, the classifier was reported to diagnose cytomegalovirus status with high specificity and sensitivity. The study gave a list of under 200 TCR beta chains associated with cytomegalovirus.

Library prep was done by the immunoSEQ multiplex PCR assay. On the study's bioinformatics: A statistical classification framework was built for diagnosing cytomegalovirus status from the catalog of TCR beta chain sequences. This is the immuneACCESS table as TCRdb keeps it, with only in-frame sequences that have V and J called. A part of the clones is gone; compared with another copy, unresolved V genes explain less than half, and the rest is unexplained. The V and J calls and clone size are taken from that table; D and trimming were inferred from the DNA. A total of roughly 120,000 clones appear in this sample, around 88% of them only once. The ten biggest clones cover around 2% of the sample. Relative to germline, V is missing 0 bases and J is missing 4 bases, with 4 bases of the junction outside any gene match. The CDR3 measures 16 amino acids from cysteine to phenylalanine. Of the read, only the CDR3 DNA is kept; its 48 bases are in frame from base 1. Reading the germline V gene gives CDR1 SGDLS and CDR2 YYNGEE.

Separate from the approximately 690-subject first cohort, the validation cohort of 95 to 150 subjects was the group to which the donors belonged. Input material: PBMCs. The sequence was obtained from a man younger than 30 in good health and CMV-seronegative. The chain is made from TRBV9 and TRBJ2-1; TRBD2 lines up with 10 middle nucleotides. The CDR3 protein sequence reads: CASSVVSGRLYNEQFF. The bases are TGTGCCAGCAGCGTAGTTAGCGGGAGGCTATACAATGAGCAGTTCTTC.